In its sample, the clone carrying this T cell receptor (beta chain) was seen once. The record originates from a study of technical replicates of blood from several donors. The protocol was immunoSEQ multiplex PCR, while the TCRdb copy is restricted to in-frame clones and leaves out a portion. In the table there are tens of thousands of clones, 85% to 95% of which are singletons. The TCR comes from a human donor in good health. Sequencing input: T cells isolated from PBMCs.

CDR3 residues: CASSPGQTTPQPQHF. The CDR3 DNA follows: TGTGCCAGCTCACCAGGGCAGACAACACCCCAGCCCCAGCATTTT. V is TRBV18 and J is TRBJ1-5; D ambiguous. V was shortened by 2 bases and J by 7 bases, with 15 bases between the two germline ends. This CDR3 contains 15 residues. The germline V gene encodes CDR1 KGHSH and CDR2 LQKENI.